This TCR beta chain was profiled in a study of graft-versus-host responses after intestinal transplantation. Study-level points and caveats: Recipient marrow harbored GvH clones, some of which surfaced first in ileum or blood.

This clone was seen only a few times. Produced via immunoSEQ multiplex PCR; TCRdb's table is partial and in-frame only. The sample lists roughly 14,000 clones, roughly a third occurring once. The ends were cut back, 5 bases at V and 2 bases at J, with 17 bases in the middle. The CDR3 covers 16 residues. From germline, CDR1 is SEHNR and CDR2 FQNEAQ (reference sequence). CFSE-labeled responder cells (roughly 200,000) were plated with roughly 200,000 irradiated, violet-dye-labeled stimulator cells. The TCR originated in a human patient who received an intestinal transplant. The specimen was alloreactive CD8+ T cells from a mixed lymphocyte reaction culture, collected before intestinal transplant. Sample subset: CFSE-low proliferating T cells sorted from roughly six-day pre-transplant mixed lymphocyte reaction (GvH or HvG direction). The chain recombines TRBV7-9 with TRBJ2-3; D is unclear. This CDR3 is CASSPPMSRNTDTQYF. The CDR3 nucleotides read TGTGCCAGCAGCCCCCCTATGTCTAGAAACACAGATACGCAGTATTTT.